This T cell receptor (beta chain) was captured in a study of glioma-infiltrating T cells after dendritic cell vaccination. The CDR3 loop spans 16 amino acids. With V trimmed by 5 bases and J by 0 bases, 7 bases remained unmatched. Germline V gene data show CDR1 as MGHDK and CDR2 as SYGVNS. The time point was: after dendritic cell vaccination, including at tumor progression/relapse. Selection required adequate fresh-frozen tumor tissue plus more than two years' survival data. Input was 1.5 to 2.5 ug genomic DNA, or all available if less. Amplification used 60 V beta primers and 13 J beta primers. Sequenced by immunoSEQ multiplex PCR; TCRdb stores in-frame clones only, minus some. The sample has roughly 100,000 clones; 90% are singletons.

V is TRBV25-1 and J is TRBJ2-1, with 7 bases that match TRBD2. Sequenced material: blood, taken after dendritic cell vaccination. This TCR was recovered from a human donor with glioblastoma. CDR3: CASSSSGADSYNEQFF. CDR3 DNA: TGTGCCAGCAGTTCAAGCGGGGCTGACTCCTACAATGAGCAGTTCTTC.